The 21 T cell receptor beta chains presented below share a single source sample, sequenced in a study of T cell clonotyping in hematopoietic cell transplantation. TCRdb's copy holds only in-frame clones and misses some; the assay was immunoSEQ multiplex PCR. The data hold roughly 15,000 clones, with around 62% observed a single time. The sequencing sample was made of PBMCs. These receptors were collected from a human donor who either received an allogeneic hematopoietic cell transplant for a myeloid malignancy or was a related donor (not recorded which). Some clones in this sample may be carry-over from other donors' samples.

With regard to this clone: Because the CDR3 is missing its conserved closing phenylalanine or tryptophan, this is likely a read error. The chain couples TRBV25-1 to TRBJ1-1; 10 bases align to TRBD1. Per germline, CDR1 MGHDK and CDR2 SYGVNS. There are 15 residues in the CDR3. Trimming cost V 6 bases and J 2 bases; bases outside gene matches: 6. The CDR3 loop is CASRPGQGYNTEAFL. The CDR3 bases are TGTGCCAGCAGACCGGGACAGGGGTATAACACTGAAGCTTTCCTT.

The J gene is TRBJ2-7, the V gene TRBV5-4; D may match TRBD1 or TRBD2 (5 bases each). The CDR3 is 14 amino acids. Trimming pared 4 bases from V and 2 bases from J, leaving 13 bases between. Germline V gene data show CDR1 as SGHNT and CDR2 as YYREEE (reference sequence). DNA for the CDR3: TGTGCCAGCAGCGCCAGGGACGGCGCCTACGAGCAGTACTTC. Its translation: CASSARDGAYEQYF.

The chain has TRBV7-2 and TRBJ2-1, with a weak D call TRBD2 (6 bases). Germline V CDR1 and CDR2: SGHTA, FQGNSA. V gave up 5 bases and J gave up 8 bases, with 10 bases separating them. CDR3 length: 12 residues. The CDR3 protein is CASSAGLYEQFF. CDR3 nucleotides: TGTGCCAGCAGCGCCGGACTATATGAGCAGTTCTTC.

Turning to this clone: The DNA is omitted, as the CDR3 cannot be located on it reliably, and the CDR3 follows TCRdb's listing. V is TRBV30 and J is TRBJ2-2; whether TRBD2, the table's D call, matches the DNA was not checked. From its first to its last residue, the CDR3 has 13 amino acids. Germline V gene lookup returns CDR1 GTSNPN and CDR2 SVGIG (reference sequence). The CDR3 spells CAWSRLRAGELFF.

This clone was picked up a small number of times. The chain links TRBV29-1 to TRBJ2-7; possible D gene TRBD2, 6 bases. Between the trimmed V and J ends, which lost 2 bases and 1 base, there was a span of 12 bases. This CDR3 has 14 amino acids. The V gene's germline CDR1 is SQVTM and CDR2 ANQGSEA. The CDR3 region is CSVERSGGSYEQYF. The CDR3 region has the DNA TGCAGCGTTGAAAGGTCTGGGGGGTCCTACGAGCAGTACTTC.

CDR3 nucleotides: TGCGCCAGCAGCCCGCTACAGGGTTCAAGCTCCTACGAGCAGTACTTC. It codes for CASSPLQGSSSYEQYF. The J gene is TRBJ2-7, the V gene TRBV5-1, with TRBD1 as a possible D gene (6 bases). Deletions cut 4 bases from V and 0 bases from J, with 17 bases between. The CDR3 extends over 16 amino acids. Per germline, CDR1 SGHRS and CDR2 YFSETQ. The variable domain in full, with the rest retrieved from reference TRBV5-1 and TRBJ2-7, is KAGVTQTPRYLIKTRGQQVTLSCSPISGHRSVSWYQQTPGQGLQFLFEYFSETQRNKGNFPGRFSGRQFSNSRSEMNVSTLELGDSALYLCASSPLQGSSSYEQYFGPGTRLTVT.

The V call is TRBV28, the J call TRBJ1-5; tentative D call: TRBD1 (5 bases). The CDR3 consists of 15 residues. V was pared by 7 bases and J by 9 bases, with 22 bases between. Germline V gene data show CDR1 as MDHEN and CDR2 as SYDVKM. The CDR3 loop reads CASTPNGGRGRPQHF. The DNA of the CDR3 is TGTGCCAGCACACCCAATGGTGGAAGGGGCAGGCCCCAGCATTTT.

The rearrangement uses TRBV4-1 and TRBJ2-7; 7 bases match TRBD1. Trimming removed 4 bases from V and 5 bases from J; junction bases left unmatched: 8. The germline CDR1 and CDR2 sequences are MGHRA and YSYEKL. The CDR3 spans 14 residues. CDR3 amino acids: CASSPRQGWDEQYF. Here the CDR3 DNA reads TGCGCCAGCAGCCCCCGACAGGGCTGGGACGAGCAGTACTTC.

V usage is TRBV5-1 and J usage is TRBJ2-1; D is ambiguous. The V gene lost 5 bases and the J gene lost 10 bases, with 16 bases spanning the gap. This CDR3 region has 13 residues. Germline CDR1 and CDR2: SGHRS and YFSETQ. CDR3 residues: CASSVVAESEQFF. CDR3 sequence (DNA): TGCGCCAGCAGTGTGGTGGCGGAGTCAGAGCAGTTCTTC.

This clone was seen more than once but under ten times. The chain employs TRBV30 and TRBJ1-5, with D possibly being TRBD1 (5 bases). The CDR3 loop spans 10 amino acids. The germline V gene has CDR1 GTSNPN and CDR2 SVGIG (reference sequence). Trimming took off 8 bases at V and 5 bases at J, with 7 bases between the two ends. The CDR3 nucleotides are TGTGCCGGAGGGGATCAGCCCCAGCATTTT. It specifies CAGGDQPQHF.

The V and J genes are TRBV2 and TRBJ2-5; D uncertain. This CDR3 is built from 13 residues. CDR1 is SNHLY and CDR2 is FYNNEI in the germline V gene. Trimming left V 4 bases short and J 0 bases short, with 6 bases between. The CDR3 spells CASSAGHQETQYF. CDR3 DNA: TGTGCCAGCAGTGCCGGGCACCAAGAGACCCAGTACTTC.

This rearrangement joins TRBV10-3 to TRBJ1-2; tentatively, D is TRBD1 (6 bases). The CDR3 totals 14 residues. Germline V gene lookup returns CDR1 ENHRY and CDR2 SYGVKD. The ends were cut back, 4 bases at V and 7 bases at J, with 16 bases in the middle. CDR3 DNA: TGTGCCATCAGTGCGGGGGGCCCGGACTCTGGCTACACCTTC. Its protein product is CAISAGGPDSGYTF.

The gene calls are TRBV14 and TRBJ2-7; 8 positions agree with TRBD1. Germline assignment: CDR1 SGHDN and CDR2 FVKESK. Trimming removed 3 bases from V and 3 bases from J; junction bases left unmatched: 4. This CDR3 is built from 14 residues. The chain's CDR3 is CASSHTGGSYEQYF. The CDR3 bases are TGTGCCAGCAGCCACACAGGGGGGAGCTACGAGCAGTACTTC.

This chain links TRBV6-5 with TRBJ2-7, with 8 bases fitting TRBD1. CDR1 and CDR2 from the germline V gene are MNHEY and SVGAGI. J lost 7 bases, V lost 0 bases, and 8 bases had no gene match. The CDR3 has 15 amino acids. CDR3 region: CASSYSTGEAREQYF. Written as DNA, the CDR3 is TGTGCCAGCAGTTACTCGACAGGGGAAGCTCGAGAGCAGTACTTC.

The chain has TRBV29-1 and TRBJ2-2; possible D gene TRBD2, 5 bases. Germline V lookup: CDR1 SQVTM, CDR2 ANQGSEA. V lost 5 bases and J 5 bases, leaving 9 bases between the germline ends. There are 12 residues in the CDR3. In nucleotides, the CDR3 is TGCAGCGTTCCAACGGGGACCGGGGAGCTGTTTTTT. This encodes CSVPTGTGELFF.

Comments on this clone: One junction end does not reproduce the germline sequence, and a read error may be involved. Other DNA sequences in the same sample also yield this CDR3. CDR3 residues: CAWSVRGTGNGPQHF. DNA of the CDR3: TGTGCCTGGAGTGTACGGGGAACGGGGAATGGGCCCCAGCACTTT. This chain uses TRBV30 with TRBJ1-5; D remains unclear. Germline CDR1 is GTSNPN and CDR2 is SVGIG (reference sequence). This CDR3 has 15 residues. The entire variable domain, with the rest obtained from reference TRBV30 and TRBJ1-5, is as follows: SQTIHQWPATLVQPVGSPLSLECTVEGTSNPNLYWYRQAAGRGLQLLFYSVGIGQISSEVPQNLSASRPQDRQFILSSKKLLLSDSGFYLCAWSVRGTGNGPQHFGDGTRLSIL.

CDR3 amino acids: CASSQDPGLSYEQYF. In DNA, the CDR3 is TGCGCCAGCAGCCAAGACCCTGGACTCTCCTACGAGCAGTACTTC. V usage is TRBV4-3 and J usage is TRBJ2-7; TRBD2 might be the D (5 bases). CDR1 LGHNA and CDR2 YSLEER come from the germline V gene. Trimming cost V 0 bases and J 0 bases, with 9 bases left between them. The CDR3 covers 15 residues.

The chain recombines TRBV30 with TRBJ1-2; possibly TRBD1 for D (5 bases). The length of the CDR3 is 10 residues. V dropped 7 bases and J dropped 6 bases, with 9 bases sitting between them. Germline assignment: CDR1 GTSNPN and CDR2 SVGIG (reference sequence). The CDR3: CASYRNGYTF. CDR3 bases: TGTGCCTCCTACAGGAATGGCTACACCTTC.

The chain links TRBV7-2 to TRBJ2-7, with TRBD2 identical over 9 bases. Germline assignment: CDR1 SGHTA and CDR2 FQGNSA. V gave up 1 base and J gave up 3 bases; unmatched junction bases: 4. The CDR3 runs to 15 residues. This CDR3 is CASSLGGLAGYEQYF. CDR3 bases: TGTGCCAGCAGCTTAGGGGGACTAGCAGGCTACGAGCAGTACTTC.

The rearrangement links TRBV20-1 to TRBJ1-2; TRBD1 might be the D (6 bases). Trimming left V 7 bases short and J 2 bases short, with 8 bases between. Germline CDR1 DFQATT, CDR2 SNEGSKA (reference sequence). The CDR3 has 11 amino acids. The CDR3 spells CSGDTNYGYTF. The CDR3 nucleotides read TGCAGTGGGGACACGAACTATGGCTACACCTTC.

This clone was counted between two and nine times. The J gene is TRBJ2-2, the V gene TRBV7-3; 7 positions match TRBD2. Germline CDR1 and CDR2: SGHTA and FQGTGA. This CDR3 has 15 residues. V lost 6 bases to trimming and J lost 7 bases; unmatched junction nucleotides: 11. The CDR3 reads CASSGLGGAVGELFF. The CDR3 DNA follows: TGTGCCAGCAGTGGACTAGGAGGGGCCGTCGGGGAGCTGTTTTTT. Variable domain in full (rest from reference TRBV7-3 and TRBJ2-2): GAGVSQTPSNKVTEKGKYVELRCDPISGHTALYWYRQSLGQGPEFLIYFQGTGAADDSGLPNDRFFAVRPEGSVSTLKIQRTERGDSAVYLCASSGLGGAVGELFFGEGSRLTVL.